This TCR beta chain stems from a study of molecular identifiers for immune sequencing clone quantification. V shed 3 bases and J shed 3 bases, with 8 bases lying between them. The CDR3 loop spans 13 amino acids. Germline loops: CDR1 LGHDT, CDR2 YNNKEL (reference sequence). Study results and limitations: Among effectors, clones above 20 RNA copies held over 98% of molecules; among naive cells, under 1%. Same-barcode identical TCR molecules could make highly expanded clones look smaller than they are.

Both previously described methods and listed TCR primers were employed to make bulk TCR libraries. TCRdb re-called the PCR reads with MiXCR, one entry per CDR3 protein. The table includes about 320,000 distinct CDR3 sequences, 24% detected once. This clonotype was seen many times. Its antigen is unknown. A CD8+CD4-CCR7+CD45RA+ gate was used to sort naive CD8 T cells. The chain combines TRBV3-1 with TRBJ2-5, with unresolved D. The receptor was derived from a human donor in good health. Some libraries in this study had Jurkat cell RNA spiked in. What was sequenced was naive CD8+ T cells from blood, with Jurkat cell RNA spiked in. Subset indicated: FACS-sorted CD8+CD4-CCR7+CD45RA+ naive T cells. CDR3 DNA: TGTGCCAGCAGCCAGGTGGCAGAAGAGACCCAGTACTTC. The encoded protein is CASSQVAEETQYF.